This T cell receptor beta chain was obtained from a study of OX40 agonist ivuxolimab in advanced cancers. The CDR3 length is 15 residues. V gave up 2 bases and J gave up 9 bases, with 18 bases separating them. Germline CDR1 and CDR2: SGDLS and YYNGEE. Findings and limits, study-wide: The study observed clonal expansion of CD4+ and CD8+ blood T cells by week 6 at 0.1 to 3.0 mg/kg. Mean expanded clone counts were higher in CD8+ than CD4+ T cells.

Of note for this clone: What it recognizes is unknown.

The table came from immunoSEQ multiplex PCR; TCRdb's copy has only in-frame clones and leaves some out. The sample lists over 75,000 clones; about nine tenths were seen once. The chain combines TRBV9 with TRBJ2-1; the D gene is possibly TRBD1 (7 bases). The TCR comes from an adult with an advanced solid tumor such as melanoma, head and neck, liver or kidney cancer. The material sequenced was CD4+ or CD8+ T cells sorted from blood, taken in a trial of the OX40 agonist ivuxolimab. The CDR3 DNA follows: TGTGCCAGCAGCGTCCTCACCCAGGGGGGAGGTGAGCAGTTCTTC. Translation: CASSVLTQGGGEQFF.